This T cell receptor (beta chain) comes out of a study of cytomegalovirus exposure and HLA in healthy donors (dated by TCRdb to 2017 to 2019). Turning to the overall study: In an earlier analysis of 450 to 750 of the donors, around 300 Gb of sequence data and some 100 million unique TCR beta sequences from roughly 190 million T cells were reported. About 280 gigabases of sequencing data and 75 million to 85 million unique TCR sequences made up an early release that covered some 640 HLA-typed donors. Among the approximately 420 genotyped donors, around 81% belonged to the genetic ancestry cluster associated with self-reported Caucasian donors. The aim of the study was to test whether cataloging public T cell receptors could identify signatures of past pathogen exposure. Using immunosequencing, the study profiled T cell repertoires from 640 or so subjects and related those repertoires to cytomegalovirus serostatus. Besides the first cohort of 500 to 700 subjects, a separate validation cohort made up of over 100 different subjects was used. To predict cytomegalovirus infection status, the study combined high-throughput TCR immunosequencing, statistical association of individual TCRs with disease status, and machine learning. In a later analysis, previously published TCR beta repertoires from several hundred donors were re-analyzed and high-resolution HLA genotyping was added so that TCR occurrence patterns could be studied. In the later analysis, no new phenotypic data were used to find candidate immune exposures; instead, reliance was placed on TCR beta sequences and their occurrence across donors. An earlier analysis of approximately 630 of the donors applied high-throughput TCR beta sequencing to assess whether each TCR beta V gene segment acted as functional or pseudogenic. Donor age, sex, ethnicity and CMV serostatus were compiled alongside the repertoire data. A later genetic analysis used genome-wide SNP genotypes for about 65% of the 666 donors, treating that subset as a discovery cohort. Every repertoire in the discovery cohort had been generated on one and the same sequencing platform. Class I and class II HLA loci were covered by the typing at four-digit resolution. The number of typed donors differed by locus: 629-630 for A, B, C, DRB1 and DQB1; 522 for DQA1; 606 for DPA1; and roughly 490 for DPB1. Four to six DR-DQ haplotypes were handled as single units for association and clustering, since linkage in the cohort was strong. On average, approximately 250,000 unique TCR beta nucleotide sequences were sequenced per donor among some 430 genotyped donors of the cohort, with roughly 18% of those sequences being non-productive. Overall study outcomes, separate from this receptor: In an earlier analysis of about 540 of the donors, most TCR beta V segments were observed in productive rearrangements about 87% or about 30% of the time, broadly matching IMGT annotations. Some IMGT-functional V segments, including TRBV6-2 and TRBV6-3, could not be told apart with the 87-base-pair reads, so those segments were excluded. The authors suggested that the approach could potentially be generalized to other disease states and immunological phenotypes. In both the original and validation cohorts, the classifier was reported to diagnose cytomegalovirus status with high specificity and sensitivity. The study listed 164 TCR beta chains as associated with cytomegalovirus. Compared with the roughly 600-donor mean, donors in an Asian-associated ancestry cluster had fewer N-insertions in productive TCRs, according to a later genetic analysis. Because HLA typing was missing for some donors at each locus, association tests included only the typed subset. The only immune exposure information available for the cohort was CMV serostatus. Only TCR beta chains were sequenced in this cohort, and the absence of alpha or paired-chain data limited detectable features. Most TCR sequences were seen in very few donors, while some public TCRs were found in many individuals. In a later analysis, HLA-associated TCR beta chains were found to be more clonally expanded and to have lower generation probabilities than equally common non-associated chains. In a later analysis, most CMV-associated TCR beta chains were found to appear HLA-restricted, with HLA associations seemingly driven largely by CMV exposure. A further reported finding was that TCR beta sequences accurately predicted the HLA-A and HLA-B alleles for most subjects in the first cohort. A later genetic analysis associated a missense DCLRE1C variant with V-gene and J-gene trimming of TCR beta chains, and an independent cohort replicated the association. Correlated functional status among segregating V segments might be attributable to linkage disequilibrium, but an unknown experimental factor could not be ruled out. Specific HLA alleles were associated with over 15,000 TCR beta sequences at a false discovery rate of 0.05 in a later analysis. Strong co-occurrence of HLA alleles, especially DR and DQ, made assigning TCR associations to individual alleles difficult. In vitro tests confirmed that a few of the cytomegalovirus-associated TCR beta chains recognize cytomegalovirus antigens. Roughly uniform sequencing depth across donors was assumed in presence/absence analyses, although this assumption may not hold. Approximately 16 rarely observed V segments, including chromosome 9 orphons, were excluded from the earlier analysis of about 500 of the donors because counts were too low. A later analysis found that TCR association rates varied across HLA loci, with DRB1 alleles showing the most associated TCRs and HLA-C alleles the fewest. A cluster of highly shared sequence variants was judged likely to represent a technical artifact of the sequencing pipeline. Several of the top co-occurrence clusters appeared to be linked to parvovirus B19, influenza, CMV and Epstein-Barr virus, according to a later analysis.

Concerning this clone itself: The antigen it binds to is not known. No much larger clonotype is one base removed from it; base qualities were not supplied.

CDR1 and CDR2 (SGHTA, FQGNSA) derive from the germline V gene. V is trimmed back by 5 bases and J by 2 bases, and the junction contains 8 bases that no gene match accounts for. The CDR3 runs 16 amino acids, cysteine and phenylalanine included. Only the CDR3 portion is preserved as DNA: 48 bases, with reading frame beginning at the first base. Libraries were built with the immunoSEQ multiplex PCR assay. For the multiplex PCR, a mixture combining 60 forward primers for TCR Vbeta segments and 13 reverse primers for TCR Jbeta segments was used. The CDR3 region of rearranged TCR beta genes was amplified from genomic DNA with a multiplex PCR assay. The Illumina HiSeq System was used to sequence the amplified TCR beta libraries as 87-base-pair reads. For the original study's pipeline: A later analysis counted approximately 84 million unique TCR beta chains across the 690 or so repertoires, and some 11 million of these chains were shared by at least two donors. To remove PCR and sequencing errors, raw reads were error-corrected and collapsed into unique sequences using a nearest-neighbor algorithm that merged closely related sequences. Alignment of CDR3 sequences to IMGT reference sequences was used to assign V, D and J gene segments. For a sequence to be retained, a match of at least six nucleotides to both a V gene segment and a J gene segment was required. A rearrangement counted as productive if the CDR3 had no stop codons and remained in frame with V and J, and every other rearrangement counted as non-productive. Following IMGT convention, CDR3 was defined as the stretch from the second conserved V-encoded cysteine up to the conserved J-encoded phenylalanine. Sequences without an unambiguous match to a single V gene segment were excluded from the earlier analysis of 587 of the donors. In an earlier analysis of about 590 of the donors, a V segment was called functional when productive rearrangements were above 56.7%, and segregating when the standard deviation between donors exceeded 5%. A statistical classification framework was built to diagnose cytomegalovirus status from the catalog of TCR beta chain sequences. A later analysis assigned V and J genes by comparing TCR nucleotide sequences with IMGT/GENE-DB human TR gene sequences. A later analysis assigned CDR3 sequences and most-parsimonious VDJ recombination scenarios with the TCRdist pipeline. In a later analysis, every TCR beta chain was defined by the combination of its CDR3 amino acid sequence and its V-gene family, and reads without a unique V-gene family were dropped. To address suspected cross-contamination and a sequencing artifact, a later analysis removed 550 to 750 highly shared, low-generation-probability nucleotide sequences. In a later analysis, a clonal expansion index for each public chain was calculated from normalized within-repertoire ranks of inferred template counts. A later analysis computed generation probabilities with a VDJ recombination model fitted to out-of-frame rearrangements, and checked the results against IGoR. A later analysis scored TCR-TCR, TCR-HLA and TCR-CMV co-occurrence with hypergeometric tests, applying a repertoire-size bias correction to TCR pairs. A later analysis estimated false discovery rates by permuting HLA or CMV assignments 20 times. In a later analysis, co-occurring TCRs were grouped with DBSCAN, and TCRdist sequence similarity was added when clustering was performed within HLA-allele-positive subsets. For co-occurrence clustering, repertoires with fewer than 30,000 or more than 120,000 public chains were excluded, along with a handful of repertoires with anomalous nucleotide sharing. The immuneACCESS repertoire file appears here via TCRdb, limited to in-frame rearrangements. These files lack a portion of the clones; in checked studies, under half of the deficit traces to unresolved V genes, and the cause of the others is not known. Clonal size and the V and J genes are those of that table, whereas D and trimming came from the DNA. In all, the sample holds around 150,000 clones, and 80% of those were seen once. In total, the top ten clones hold 2.2% of the sample.

The cohort was made up of roughly 670 healthy bone marrow donors. At the time of sampling, all cohort members were nominally healthy, though unrecorded immune exposures were likely present. The donor was CMV seronegative and belonged to the group of 350 to 400 seronegative cohort members. Each donor provided a peripheral blood sample, and peripheral blood mononuclear cells were used for TCR beta sequencing. Genomic DNA extraction from the blood cell samples was performed with the Qiagen DNeasy Blood Extraction Kit. Recombination linked TRBV7-2 to TRBJ1-3, with TRBD1 identical over 8 junction bases. Material: PBMCs. This TCR derives from a young man in good health and CMV-seronegative. The CDR3 reads as follows: CASSGQGLLTGNTIYF. The sequenced DNA: TGTGCCAGCAGCGGACAGGGTCTTCTGACTGGAAACACCATATATTTT.